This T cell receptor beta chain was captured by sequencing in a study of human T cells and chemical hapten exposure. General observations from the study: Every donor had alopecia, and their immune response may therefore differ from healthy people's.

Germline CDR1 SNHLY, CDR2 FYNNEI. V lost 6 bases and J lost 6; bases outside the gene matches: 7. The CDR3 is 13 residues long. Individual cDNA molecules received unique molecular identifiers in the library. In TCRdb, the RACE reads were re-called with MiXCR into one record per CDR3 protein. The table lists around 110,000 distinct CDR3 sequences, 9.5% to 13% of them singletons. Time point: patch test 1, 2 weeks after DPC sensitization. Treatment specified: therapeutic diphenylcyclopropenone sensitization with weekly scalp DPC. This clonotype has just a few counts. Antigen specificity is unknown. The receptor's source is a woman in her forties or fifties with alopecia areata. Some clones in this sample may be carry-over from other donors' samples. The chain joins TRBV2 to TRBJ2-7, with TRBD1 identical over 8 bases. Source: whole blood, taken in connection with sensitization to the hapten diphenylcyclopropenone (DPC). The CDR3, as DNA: TGTGCCAGCAGGCGGACAGGGCTCTCCGAGCAGTACTTC. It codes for CASRRTGLSEQYF.